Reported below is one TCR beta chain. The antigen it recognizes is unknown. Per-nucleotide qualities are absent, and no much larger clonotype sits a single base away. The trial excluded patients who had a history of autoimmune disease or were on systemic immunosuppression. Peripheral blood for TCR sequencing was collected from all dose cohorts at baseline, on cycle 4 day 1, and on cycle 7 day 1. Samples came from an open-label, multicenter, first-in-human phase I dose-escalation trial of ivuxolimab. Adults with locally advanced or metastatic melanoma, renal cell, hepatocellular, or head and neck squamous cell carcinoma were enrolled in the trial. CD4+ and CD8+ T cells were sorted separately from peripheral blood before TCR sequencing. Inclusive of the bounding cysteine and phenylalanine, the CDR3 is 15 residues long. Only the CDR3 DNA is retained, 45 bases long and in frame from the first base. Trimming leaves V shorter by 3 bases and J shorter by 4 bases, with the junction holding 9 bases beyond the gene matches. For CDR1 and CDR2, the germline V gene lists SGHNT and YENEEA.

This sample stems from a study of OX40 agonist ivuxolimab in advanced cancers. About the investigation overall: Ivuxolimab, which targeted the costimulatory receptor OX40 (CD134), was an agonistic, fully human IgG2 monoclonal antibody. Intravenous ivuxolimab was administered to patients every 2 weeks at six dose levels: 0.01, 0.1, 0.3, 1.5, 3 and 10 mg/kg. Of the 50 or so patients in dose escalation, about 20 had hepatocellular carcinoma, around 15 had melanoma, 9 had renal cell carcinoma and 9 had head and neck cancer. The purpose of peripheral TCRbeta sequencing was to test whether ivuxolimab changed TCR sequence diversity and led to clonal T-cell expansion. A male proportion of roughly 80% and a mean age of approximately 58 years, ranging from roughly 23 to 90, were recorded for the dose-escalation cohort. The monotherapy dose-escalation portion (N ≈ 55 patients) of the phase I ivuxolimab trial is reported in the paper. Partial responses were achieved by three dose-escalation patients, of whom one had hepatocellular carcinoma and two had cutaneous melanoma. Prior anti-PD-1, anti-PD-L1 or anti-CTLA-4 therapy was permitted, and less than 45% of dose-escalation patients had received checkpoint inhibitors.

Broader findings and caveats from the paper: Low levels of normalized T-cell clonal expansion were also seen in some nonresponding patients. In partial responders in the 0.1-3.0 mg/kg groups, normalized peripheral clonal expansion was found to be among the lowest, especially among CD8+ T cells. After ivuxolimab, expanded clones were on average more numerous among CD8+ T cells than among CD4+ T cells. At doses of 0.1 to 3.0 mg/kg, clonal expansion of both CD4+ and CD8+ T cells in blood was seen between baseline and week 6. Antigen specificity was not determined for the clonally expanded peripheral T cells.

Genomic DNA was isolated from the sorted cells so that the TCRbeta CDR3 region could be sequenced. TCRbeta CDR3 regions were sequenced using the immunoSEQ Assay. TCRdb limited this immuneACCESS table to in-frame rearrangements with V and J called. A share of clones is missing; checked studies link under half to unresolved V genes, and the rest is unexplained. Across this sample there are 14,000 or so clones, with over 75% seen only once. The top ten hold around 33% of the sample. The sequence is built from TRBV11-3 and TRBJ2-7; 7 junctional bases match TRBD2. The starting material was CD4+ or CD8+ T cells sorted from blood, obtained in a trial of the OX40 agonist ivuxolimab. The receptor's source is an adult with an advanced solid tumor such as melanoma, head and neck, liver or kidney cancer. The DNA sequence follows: TGTGCCAGCAGCTTCGGGCGGGAGAAAGGGTACGAGCAGTACTTC. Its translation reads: CASSFGREKGYEQYF. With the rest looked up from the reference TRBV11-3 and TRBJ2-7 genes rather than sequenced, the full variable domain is EAGVVQSPRYKIIEKKQPVAFWCNPISGHNTLYWYLQNLGQGPELLIRYENEEAVDDSQLPKDRFSAERLKGVDSTLKIQPAELGDSAVYLCASSFGREKGYEQYFGPGTRLTVT.